This T cell receptor (beta chain) was recorded in a study of blood T cell repertoires in COVID-19. At the level of the study: COVID-19 samples, acute and convalescent, were from the United States, Italy and Spain.

The repertoire was sequenced with immunoSEQ multiplex PCR; TCRdb's copy has only in-frame clones and lacks some. The sample lists 200,000 to 250,000 clones, approximately 80% occurring once. The CDR3 is 18 residues long. Germline V lookup: CDR1 SEHNR, CDR2 FQNEAQ (reference sequence). Trimming removed 3 bases from V and 1 base from J; junction bases left unmatched: 13. The chain has TRBV7-9 and TRBJ2-5, with 8 bases matching TRBD1. Sequenced material: peripheral blood. This receptor was obtained from a middle-aged man with active or convalescent COVID-19. The chain's CDR3 is CASSFGQGESRGQETQYF. In DNA, the CDR3 is TGTGCCAGCAGCTTTGGACAGGGAGAGAGTCGGGGCCAAGAGACCCAGTACTTC. Full variable domain (remainder filled in from reference TRBV7-9 and TRBJ2-5): DTGVSQNPRHKITKRGQNVTFRCDPISEHNRLYWYRQTLGQGPEFLTYFQNEAQLEKSRLLSDRFSAERPKGSFSTLEIQRTEQGDSAMYLCASSFGQGESRGQETQYFGPGTRLLVL.